The sequence of this TCR beta chain was determined in a study of control samples from healthy donors and cancer patients. The table came from immunoSEQ multiplex PCR; TCRdb's copy has only in-frame clones and leaves some out. This sample has about 180,000 clones, with roughly 94% found just once. The CDR3 is 13 residues long. The germline V gene encodes CDR1 SNHLY and CDR2 FYNNEI. V dropped 7 bases and J dropped 5 bases, with 14 bases sitting between them. The specimen was blood. The chain recombines TRBV2 with TRBJ2-5, with D unresolved. The TCR sequence derives from a woman in her late teens or twenties in good health. CDR3 in DNA: TGTGCCAGCAAGATTGTAAGAGGCGAGACCCAGTACTTC. Protein: CASKIVRGETQYF.